The 22 T cell receptor beta chains reported below all come from one sample, sequenced in a study of T-cell memory formation after mild COVID-19 (dated by TCRdb to 2020 to 2022). The method was 5' RACE. Sequencer: Illumina NovaSeq 6000. TCRdb reprocessed the public reads (quality trimming at Q25 with fastp, clone calling with MiXCR) and kept in-frame beta chains. Each CDR3 protein appears once, grouped with its most common genes and DNA. Counted in this sample were some 160,000 distinct CDR3 sequences; 10% to 15% of them appeared once. The biggest ten clones account for approximately 3.4% of the sample. Sequenced sample: PBMCs or a T cell subset sorted from them (not recorded which). Receptors originate from a man between 18 and 29 years old who had mild COVID-19 (a few samples of this study predate the infection). The sample titles of this study are shuffled in the database, so cell type and time point are left out; the donor was told from shared clones.

The chain combines TRBV7-2 with TRBJ2-5; D is uncertain. Trimming stripped 5 bases from V and 5 bases from J, with 15 bases between. The CDR3 is 14 residues long. Germline CDR1 is SGHTA and CDR2 is FQGNSA. CDR3: CASSPVGWRETQYF. The CDR3 DNA reads TGTGCCAGCAGCCCCGTTGGATGGCGGGAGACCCAGTACTTC.

This clonotype has a handful of counts. A read error may account for a junction end that differs from germline. The CDR3 DNA reads TGCAGCGCTGAACAGGGGATGAACACTGAAGCTTTCTTT. Residues: CSAEQGMNTEAFF. The V call is TRBV29-1, the J call TRBJ1-1; TRBD1 aligns across 7 bases. Germline CDR1 is SQVTM and CDR2 is ANQGSEA. The CDR3 has 13 amino acids.

This clonotype turned up a few times. This rearrangement joins TRBV10-2 to TRBJ2-5, with 9 bases fitting TRBD2. Germline V gene sequence: CDR1 WSHSY, CDR2 SAAADI. The CDR3 has 14 amino acids. Trimming cost V 7 bases and J 5 bases; bases outside gene matches: 8. The DNA of the CDR3 is TGCGCCAGCAAGTTGGGACTAGCCCGCGAGACCCAGTACTTC. Encoded protein: CASKLGLARETQYF.

The V gene is TRBV20-1, the J gene TRBJ1-3, with a possible D match to TRBD1 (5 bases). V gave up 6 bases and J gave up 3 bases, with 9 bases separating them. Germline assignment: CDR1 DFQATT and CDR2 SNEGSKA (reference sequence). This CDR3 is 12 amino acids long. DNA of the CDR3: TGCAGTGCGCCGGGACTTGGAAACACCATATATTTT. This translates into CSAPGLGNTIYF.

This clonotype has more than one count but fewer than ten. The chain is built from TRBV6-2 or TRBV6-3 and TRBJ1-6, with 7 bases fitting TRBD1. CDR1 and CDR2 from the germline V gene are MNHEY and SVGEGT. V dropped 8 bases and J dropped 7; count of bases not matched to a gene: 2. The CDR3 has 12 amino acids. In nucleotides, the CDR3 is TGTGCCAGCCGGGACAGCAATTCACCCCTCCACTTT. Its protein product is CASRDSNSPLHF.

This clonotype was seen a few times. This rearrangement joins TRBV12-3 or TRBV12-4 to TRBJ2-7; tentative D call: TRBD2 (7 bases). The CDR3 has 14 residues. Trimming cost V 6 bases and J 5 bases, with 17 bases left between them. The CDR3 loop is CASRRGAGADEQYF. In DNA, the CDR3 is TGTGCCAGCAGACGAGGCGCGGGGGCCGACGAGCAGTACTTC.

The table lists this clonotype with a few counts. The CDR3 bases are TGTGCCAGCTCCCGTCTGGTGGGGGCAGATACGCAGTATTTT. This encodes CASSRLVGADTQYF. The chain combines TRBV18 with TRBJ2-3, with D possibly being TRBD1 or TRBD2 (5 bases each). Germline loops: CDR1 KGHSH, CDR2 LQKENI. The CDR3 sequence is 14 residues long. The V and J ends lost 6 bases and 4 bases respectively, with 14 bases between them.

The chain couples TRBV30 to TRBJ1-4; the D gene is possibly TRBD1 (5 bases). CDR3 length equals 14 residues. Germline V CDR1 and CDR2: GTSNPN, SVGIG (reference sequence). The V gene lost 2 bases and the J gene lost 6 bases, with 13 bases spanning the gap. CDR3 amino acids: CAWSRGENYEKLFF. The CDR3 bases are TGTGCCTGGAGTCGGGGGGAAAATTATGAAAAACTGTTTTTT.

This clonotype was seen once. It may be a read error: a sequence one base away is much more abundant. The chain carries TRBV11-2 and TRBJ2-3, with 8 bases matching TRBD2. CDR1 is SGHAT, CDR2 FQNNGV, per germline. This CDR3 has 16 residues. Germline trimming cut 5 bases from V and 2 bases from J; bases unmatched to any gene: 9. The CDR3 coding sequence is TGTGCCAGCAGCCAGACTAGCGTGGGGGTCACAGATACGCAGTATTTT. Translating it yields CASSQTSVGVTDTQYF. The entire variable domain, with the rest obtained from reference TRBV11-2 and TRBJ2-3, is as follows: EAGVAQSPRYKIIEKRQSVAFWCNPISGHATLYWYQQILGQGPKLLIQFQNNGVVDDSQLPKDRFSAERLKGVDSTLKIQPAKLEDSAVYLCASSQTSVGVTDTQYFGPGTRLTVL.

This clonotype was observed a handful of times. The CDR3 region is CAVSGTSNTGELFF. The CDR3 DNA is TGCGCCGTCTCCGGGACGTCGAACACCGGGGAGCTGTTTTTT. The V call is TRBV5-1, the J call TRBJ2-2; either TRBD1 or TRBD2 may fit D (5 bases each). Germline values: CDR1 SGHRS, CDR2 YFSETQ. Deletions cut 10 bases from V and 0 bases from J, with 13 bases between. The CDR3 totals 14 residues.

The table lists this clonotype with a few counts. The V and J genes are TRBV28 and TRBJ2-5, with D perhaps TRBD2 (6 bases). This CDR3 region has 13 residues. The germline V gene has CDR1 MDHEN and CDR2 SYDVKM. Trimming stripped 6 bases from V and 5 bases from J, with 13 bases between. Written as DNA, the CDR3 is TGTGCCAGCAGCCCCGCAGGGAGGGAGACCCAGTACTTC. Amino acids: CASSPAGRETQYF. Looking up the rest from reference TRBV28 and TRBJ2-5 gives the full variable domain: DVKVTQSSRYLVKRTGEKVFLECVQDMDHENMFWYRQDPGLGLRLIYFSYDVKMKEKGDIPEGYSVSREKKERFSLILESASTNQTSMYLCASSPAGRETQYFGPGTRLLVL.

This chain uses TRBV4-2 with TRBJ2-1; 11 bases match TRBD2. This CDR3 contains 16 residues. The V and J ends lost 2 bases and 5 bases, in that order; junction bases with no gene match: 5. Germline CDR1 LGHNA, CDR2 YNFKEQ. CDR3: CASSQPSGGRHNEQFF. The DNA of the CDR3 is TGTGCCAGCAGCCAACCTAGCGGGGGGAGGCACAATGAGCAGTTCTTC.

The chain employs TRBV12-3 or TRBV12-4 and TRBJ1-2, with 8 bases identical to TRBD1. Germline trimming cut 6 bases from V and 4 bases from J; bases unmatched to any gene: 4. This CDR3 comprises 13 residues. The CDR3: CASRPTGGYGYTF. CDR3 sequence (DNA): TGTGCCAGCAGGCCTACAGGGGGCTATGGCTACACCTTC.

The chain links TRBV6-2 or TRBV6-3 to TRBJ1-5; the match to TRBD1 covers 7 bases. J gave up 6 bases and V 6 bases, and 5 bases lay outside the gene matches. CDR1 and CDR2 (germline): MNHEY, SVGEGT. The CDR3 has 13 amino acids. The CDR3 sequence: CASSNTGVQPQHF. CDR3 sequence (DNA): TGTGCCAGCAGCAATACAGGGGTTCAGCCCCAGCATTTT.

In this sample, this clonotype turned up a few times. The chain is built from TRBV28 and TRBJ1-1, with 8 bases matching TRBD1. Germline assignment: CDR1 MDHEN and CDR2 SYDVKM. This CDR3 has 13 residues. Trimming cost V 10 bases and J 8 bases; bases outside gene matches: 12. The DNA of the CDR3 is TGTGCCACCGTCCGGGGACAGGCATCCGAAGCTTTCTTT. It codes for CATVRGQASEAFF.

This clonotype has more than one count but fewer than ten. J is TRBJ2-1 and V is TRBV7-6; a possible D gene is TRBD2 (5 bases). The V gene lost 4 bases and the J gene lost 7 bases, with 17 bases spanning the gap. CDR1 is SGHVS, CDR2 FNYEAQ, per germline. The CDR3 contains 15 residues. CDR3 DNA: TGTGCCAGCAGCTCCCGGGCCACGCCGGGGAATGAGCAGTTCTTC. Amino acids: CASSSRATPGNEQFF.

This clonotype was picked up a small number of times. The chain combines TRBV7-2 with TRBJ2-3, with D perhaps matching TRBD2 (6 bases). Trimming cost V 8 bases and J 5 bases, with 17 bases left between them. The CDR3 has 14 residues. The germline V gene has CDR1 SGHTA and CDR2 FQGNSA. CDR3 nucleotide sequence: TGTGCCAGCGGTTTTGCGGGGCGGGGAGATACGCAGTATTTT. Translating gives CASGFAGRGDTQYF.

This chain joins TRBV12-3 or TRBV12-4 and TRBJ1-4; D is uncertain. V was clipped by 8 bases and J by 1 base, with 11 bases between them. The CDR3 consists of 14 residues. CDR3: CASGKRGTNEKLFF. CDR3 coding DNA: TGTGCCAGCGGAAAGCGGGGAACTAATGAAAAACTGTTTTTT.

The V gene is TRBV7-2, the J gene TRBJ1-4, with D possibly matching TRBD1 (6 bases). Germline lookup yields CDR1 SGHTA and CDR2 FQGNSA. CDR3 size: 14 residues. Trimming cost V 7 bases and J 10 bases, with 19 bases left between them. Here the CDR3 DNA reads TGTGCCAGCACCTACTTCAGGGGCGGAGGAAAACTGTTTTTT. It specifies CASTYFRGGGKLFF. Supplemented by reference TRBV7-2 and TRBJ1-4, the full variable domain reads GAGVSQSPSNKVTEKGKDVELRCDPISGHTALYWYRQSLGQGLEFLIYFQGNSAPDKSGLPSDRFSAERTGGSVSTLTIQRTQQEDSAVYLCASTYFRGGGKLFFGSGTQLSVL.

This sequence joins TRBV4-2 and TRBJ1-5; no definite D call. V was trimmed by 0 bases and J by 9 bases, leaving 15 bases between them. This CDR3 region has 15 residues. Germline V gene data show CDR1 as LGHNA and CDR2 as YNFKEQ. CDR3 DNA sequence: TGTGCCAGCAGCCAAGAGTGGGCCGGGGAATGGCCCCAGCATTTT. This sequence encodes CASSQEWAGEWPQHF.

This clonotype was picked up a small number of times. The chain has TRBV10-2 and TRBJ2-3; D gene uncertain. This CDR3 comprises 16 residues. Germline V CDR1 and CDR2: WSHSY, SAAADI. V was clipped by 11 bases and J by 0 bases, with 21 bases between them. CDR3 nucleotide sequence: TGCGCCTCCCGGCGGCTGGCACCAGATAGCACAGATACGCAGTATTTT. It yields the protein CASRRLAPDSTDTQYF.

This clonotype was detected a few times. The chain joins TRBV4-2 to TRBJ2-2; D might be TRBD1 or TRBD2, each matching 7 bases. The germline V gene has CDR1 LGHNA and CDR2 YNFKEQ. Between the trimmed V and J ends, which lost 0 bases and 6 bases, there was a span of 17 bases. The CDR3 sequence is 17 residues long. For the CDR3, the DNA is TGTGCCAGCAGCCAAGATCAGGGGGGGGGGCCCTCCGGGGAGCTGTTTTTT. It encodes CASSQDQGGGPSGELFF.